The 11 T cell receptor beta chains reported below all come from one sample, sequenced in a study of blood T cell repertoires in COVID-19. Sequencing used immunoSEQ multiplex PCR; TCRdb keeps in-frame clones, though not all of them. The table records around 170,000 clones, less than 85% of them present only once. The sample was peripheral blood. These receptors originate from a woman of 80 years or more with acute or convalescent COVID-19.

The rearrangement uses TRBV5-6 and TRBJ1-4; D might be TRBD1 (6 bases). Looked up from germline, CDR1 is SGHDT and CDR2 is YYEEEE. This CDR3 is 14 amino acids long. Trimming stripped 4 bases from V and 8 bases from J, with 15 bases between. DNA of the CDR3: TGTGCCAGCAGCCCGATACGGGACAACGAAAAACTGTTTTTT. It specifies CASSPIRDNEKLFF.

This clone was seen only a few times. The chain joins TRBV3-1 (or the pseudogene TRBV3-2) to TRBJ2-7; 8 nucleotides line up with TRBD2. V shed 11 bases and J 5 bases; nucleotides not matched to a gene: 14. The CDR3 runs to 14 residues. Germline V gene data show CDR1 as LGHDT and CDR2 as YNNKEL (reference sequence). CDR3 region: CASTQRELADEQYF. In nucleotides, the CDR3 is TGTGCCTCGACGCAGCGGGAGCTAGCGGACGAGCAGTACTTC.

This chain uses TRBV29-1 with TRBJ1-2, with a weak D call TRBD1 (5 bases). The V and J ends lost 4 bases and 4 bases respectively, with 13 bases between them. The CDR3 is 13 amino acids. Germline CDR1 is SQVTM and CDR2 is ANQGSEA. The CDR3 sequence: CSVGSGTIYGYTF. CDR3 nucleotide sequence: TGCAGCGTTGGCAGCGGGACTATCTATGGCTACACCTTC.

This clone has a count of ten or more. The rearrangement joins TRBV19 to TRBJ1-2; weak D call: TRBD1 (6 bases). The CDR3 length is 14 residues. The germline gives CDR1 LNHDA, CDR2 SQIVND (reference sequence). V lost 6 bases and J lost 0, with 11 bases in between. The CDR3 DNA is TGTGCCAGTAGGGACGGACAGTCTAACTATGGCTACACCTTC. Residues: CASRDGQSNYGYTF.

The chain recombines TRBV24-1 with TRBJ1-5; D is perhaps TRBD1 (6 bases). The CDR3 is made up of 16 amino acids. The germline CDR1 and CDR2 sequences are KGHDR and SFDVKD. Trimming cost V 3 bases and J 2 bases, with 13 bases left between them. CDR3 loop: CATSDIQGDGNQPQHF. The CDR3 DNA is TGTGCCACCAGTGATATACAGGGAGACGGCAATCAGCCCCAGCATTTT.

This chain joins TRBV7-2 and TRBJ1-2; TRBD1 matches at 9 bases. Germline CDR1 SGHTA, CDR2 FQGNSA. The length of the CDR3 is 15 residues. V lost 1 base, J lost 6 bases, and 6 bases stayed unmatched. The CDR3 region is CASSLETGGLNGYTF. The CDR3 region has the DNA TGTGCCAGCAGCTTAGAGACAGGGGGGTTAAATGGCTACACCTTC.

For the CDR3, the DNA is TGTGCCAGCAGCCACGGACTAGCGGGAGCAGATACGCAGTATTTT. It encodes CASSHGLAGADTQYF. The rearrangement links TRBV3-1 (or the pseudogene TRBV3-2) to TRBJ2-3, with 13 bases identical to TRBD2. Trimming took 3 bases from V and 4 from J; bases not matched to a gene: 1. This CDR3 region has 15 residues. In germline, CDR1 is LGHDT, CDR2 YNNKEL (reference sequence).

In DNA, the CDR3 is TGTGCCAGCAGCTTGAAGGTAGCGGCCAACACAGATACGCAGTATTTT. It encodes CASSLKVAANTDTQYF. This rearrangement joins TRBV5-4 to TRBJ2-3, with D maybe TRBD2 (6 bases). The CDR3 has 16 residues. Between the trimmed V and J ends, which lost 1 base and 2 bases, there was a span of 14 bases. Germline assignment: CDR1 SGHNT and CDR2 YYREEE (reference sequence).

The sample holds a few counts of this clone. The J gene is TRBJ2-1, the V gene TRBV6-6; 9 bases map to TRBD2. This CDR3 comprises 14 residues. V shed 7 bases and J 9 bases; nucleotides not matched to a gene: 10. Germline lookup yields CDR1 MNHNY and CDR2 SVGAGI (reference sequence). CDR3 coding DNA: TGTGCCAGCATGACTAGCGGAGGAACAATTGAGCAGTTCTTC. Its protein product is CASMTSGGTIEQFF.

V usage is TRBV27 and J usage is TRBJ1-2; unclear D gene. V shed 5 bases and J shed 8 bases, with 21 bases lying between them. The CDR3 contains 15 residues. The V gene's germline CDR1 is MNHEY and CDR2 SMNVEV (reference sequence). CDR3 in amino acids: CASSPLGGFEYGYTF. As DNA, the CDR3 is TGTGCCAGCAGTCCTCTGGGAGGTTTCGAATACGGCTACACCTTC.

In its sample, this clone was seen a few times. V usage is TRBV13 and J usage is TRBJ1-1; 9 nucleotides align to TRBD1. V gave up 5 bases and J gave up 5 bases; unmatched junction bases: 9. CDR1 PRHDT and CDR2 FYEKMQ come from the germline V gene (reference sequence). This CDR3 region has 15 residues. The CDR3 nucleotides read TGTGCCAGCAGCATACGCGACAGGGGGGGAACTGAAGCTTTCTTT. Translated, it gives CASSIRDRGGTEAFF.